The text below deals with one T cell receptor (beta chain). This specimen belongs to a study of blood T cell repertoires in COVID-19. Whole-study context: Sites in the United States, Italy and Spain provided acute and convalescent COVID-19 samples.

TCRdb keeps only in-frame clones here, not all; method: immunoSEQ multiplex PCR. This sample has 200,000 to 250,000 clones, with about 91% found just once. Unmatched junction bases numbered 5, after V lost 3 bases and J lost 0 bases. The germline V gene has CDR1 KGHDR and CDR2 SFDVKD. This CDR3 contains 17 residues. The receptor's source is a woman aged 40 to 50 with acute or convalescent COVID-19. Sequencing was carried out using peripheral blood. This rearrangement joins TRBV24-1 to TRBJ2-3; 10 bases map to TRBD1. The CDR3 reads CATSDTGQGSSTDTQYF. The CDR3 DNA reads as TGTGCCACCAGTGATACGGGACAGGGGTCTAGCACAGATACGCAGTATTTT.